This record concerns one T cell receptor (beta chain) sequence. Antigen: not known. TCRdb's table, derived via immunoSEQ multiplex PCR, lists solely in-frame clones and lacks some. The sample includes just under 90,000 clones, around 88% seen only once; the top ten take approximately 10%. This record belongs to a study of T cell responses to AZD1222 COVID-19 vaccine. Findings of the study overall: At baseline, just a handful of AZD1222 recipients tested seropositive. The CD4 TCRs associated with vaccination extended across spike and predominated at 160-218 and 743-854. Unmutated variant regions reportedly attract nearly half of all spike-specific TCRs.

Per germline, CDR1 LNHDA and CDR2 SQIVND (reference sequence). Trimming cost V 6 bases and J 5 bases, with 14 bases left between them. CDR3 length: 14 residues. This chain connects TRBV19 to TRBJ1-5; D may be TRBD1 (6 bases). The sample in question was peripheral blood, obtained on day 0 of MenACWY control vaccination. The sequence derives from an adult in good health. CDR3 region: CASSPNRVDQPQHF. Written as DNA, the CDR3 is TGTGCCAGTAGCCCAAACAGGGTCGATCAGCCCCAGCATTTT. Full variable domain (remainder filled in from reference TRBV19 and TRBJ1-5): DGGITQSPKYLFRKEGQNVTLSCEQNLNHDAMYWYRQDPGQGLRLIYYSQIVNDFQKGDIAEGYSVSREKKESFPLTVTSAQKNPTAFYLCASSPNRVDQPQHFGDGTRLSIL.